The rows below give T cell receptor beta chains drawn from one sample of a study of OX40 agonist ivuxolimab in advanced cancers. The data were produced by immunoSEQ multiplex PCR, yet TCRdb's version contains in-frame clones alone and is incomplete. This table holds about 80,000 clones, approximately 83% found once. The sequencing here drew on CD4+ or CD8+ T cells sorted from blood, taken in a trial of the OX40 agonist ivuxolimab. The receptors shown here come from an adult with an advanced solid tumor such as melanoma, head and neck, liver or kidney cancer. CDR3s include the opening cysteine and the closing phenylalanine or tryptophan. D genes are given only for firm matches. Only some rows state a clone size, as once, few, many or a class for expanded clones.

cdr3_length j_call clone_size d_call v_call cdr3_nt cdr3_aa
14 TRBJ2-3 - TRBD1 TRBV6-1 TGTGCCAGTGCTGACAGGGGAGGCACAGATACGCAGTATTTT CASADRGGTDTQYF
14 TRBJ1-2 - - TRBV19 TGTGCCAGTAGTATCGCCGTTGGAAACTATGGCTACACCTTC CASSIAVGNYGYTF
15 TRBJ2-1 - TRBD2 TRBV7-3 TGTGCCAGCAGCACTCTAGCGGGAGAGGGCAATGAGCAGTTCTTC CASSTLAGEGNEQFF
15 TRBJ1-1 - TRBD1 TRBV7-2 TGTGCCAGCAGTCCGTTGACAGGGGGCGACACTGAAGCTTTCTTT CASSPLTGGDTEAFF
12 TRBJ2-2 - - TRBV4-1 TGCGCCAGCAGCCCGACTTCCGGGGAGCTGTTTTTT CASSPTSGELFF
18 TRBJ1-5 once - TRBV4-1 TGCGCCAGCAGCCGTGACCTTCCATGGGGCTATAGCAATCAGCCCCAGCATTTT CASSRDLPWGYSNQPQHF
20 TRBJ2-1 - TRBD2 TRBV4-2 TGTGCCAGCAGCCAACAAAGATTAGTCGGACTAGCGGGAGTGGGGAATGAGCAGTTCTTC CASSQQRLVGLAGVGNEQFF
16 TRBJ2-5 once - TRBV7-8 TGTGCCAGCAGCCCCCGAGGAGGGGGGGGACGGGAGACCCAGTACTTC CASSPRGGGGRETQYF
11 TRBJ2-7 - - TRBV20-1 TGCAGTGCTAGAGAACCCTACGAGCAGTACTTC CSAREPYEQYF
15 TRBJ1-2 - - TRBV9 TGTGCCAGCAGCGTACAAGCTACAGGGTTGGATGGCTACACCTTC CASSVQATGLDGYTF
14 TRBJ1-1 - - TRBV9 TGTGCCAGCAGCGTAGGGAGGGGCGCCACTGAAGCTTTCTTT CASSVGRGATEAFF
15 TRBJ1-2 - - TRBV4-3 TGCGCCAGCAGCCGCAGGGCAGGCGGCGGTCATGGCTACACCTTC CASSRRAGGGHGYTF
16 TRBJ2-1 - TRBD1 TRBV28 TGTGCCAGCAGTTTTTTTACACACAGGGGGCGACTTGAGCAGTTCTTC CASSFFTHRGRLEQFF
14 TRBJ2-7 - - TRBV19 TGTGCCAGTAGTCTGCCCTGGCAGCCCTACGAGCAGTACTTC CASSLPWQPYEQYF
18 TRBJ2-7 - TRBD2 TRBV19 TGTGCCAGTACCCCTCGGGCAGAGAGGACTAGCGGCATCTACGAGCAGTACTTC CASTPRAERTSGIYEQYF
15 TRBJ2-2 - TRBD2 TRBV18 TGTGCCAGCTCACCACCGGGACTAGAATCCGGGGAGCTGTTTTTT CASSPPGLESGELFF
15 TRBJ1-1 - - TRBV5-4 TGTGCCAGCAGCCACAGTCGGGGGTCGGGCACTGAAGCTTTCTTT CASSHSRGSGTEAFF
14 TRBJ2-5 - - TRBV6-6 TGTGCCAGCAGCCTCGGTAGGGCAGAAGAGACCCAGTACTTC CASSLGRAEETQYF
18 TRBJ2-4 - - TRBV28 TGTGCCAGCAGTCCGCCCCTGGGGTTGAGTCCGGCCAAAAACATTCAGTACTTC CASSPPLGLSPAKNIQYF
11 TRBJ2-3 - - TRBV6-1 TGTGCCAGCTCGAGCACAGATACGCAGTATTTT CASSSTDTQYF
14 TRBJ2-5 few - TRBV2 TGTGCCAGCAGTGAAGCGACAGGACAAGAGACCCAGTACTTC CASSEATGQETQYF
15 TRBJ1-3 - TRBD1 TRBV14 TGTGCCAGCAGCCAGCTAACAGGGGGCGGAAACACCATATATTTT CASSQLTGGGNTIYF
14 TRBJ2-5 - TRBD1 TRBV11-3 TGTGCCAGCAGCGAACAGGGGTATGACGAGACCCAGTACTTC CASSEQGYDETQYF
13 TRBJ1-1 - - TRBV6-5 TGTGCCAGCACGTGGGGGCTGAACACTGAAGCTTTCTTT CASTWGLNTEAFF
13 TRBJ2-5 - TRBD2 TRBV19 TGTGCCAGTAGCCGAGCGGGAGGAGAGACCCAGTACTTC CASSRAGGETQYF
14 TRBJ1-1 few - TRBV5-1 TGCGCCAGCAGCTTGCCGGGGGCGAGCACTGAAGCTTTCTTT CASSLPGASTEAFF
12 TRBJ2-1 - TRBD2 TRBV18 TGTGCCAGCTCACCTCAGCGGGACGAGCAGTTCTTC CASSPQRDEQFF
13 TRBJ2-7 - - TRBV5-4 TGTGCCAGCAGCTTAGAGCAGAGGCCCGAGCAGTACTTC CASSLEQRPEQYF
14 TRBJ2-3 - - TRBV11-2 TGTGCCAGCAGCTTAAGTCTAGCCTCAGATACGCAGTATTTT CASSLSLASDTQYF
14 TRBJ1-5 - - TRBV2 TGTGCCAGCACCGGGGCTCTGGTCAGTCAGCCCCAGCATTTT CASTGALVSQPQHF
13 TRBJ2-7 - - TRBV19 TGTGCCAGTAGTCCCCAATCGACCTACGAGCAGTACTTC CASSPQSTYEQYF